This T cell receptor (beta chain) was captured in a study of blood T cell repertoires in COVID-19. How the authors handled the data: Amplifying reference gene primers gave estimates of nucleated cell counts. Using immunoSEQ multiplex PCR, the repertoire was profiled, and TCRdb retains in-frame clones only, with some absent. V and J calls and clone size are as listed in that table; D and trimming were resolved from the DNA. The sample yields about 400,000 clones, 70% to 90% seen once. The length of the CDR3 is 12 residues. Trimming removed 4 bases at V and 4 bases at J, with 8 bases between. From germline, CDR1 is SQVTM and CDR2 ANQGSEA.

Sequencing was performed on PBMCs or T cells enriched from blood (not recorded which). This clonotype was sampled from a woman aged 35 to 49 with acute COVID-19. The rearrangement joins TRBV29-1 to TRBJ1-5; possibly TRBD1 for D (5 bases). The CDR3 DNA follows: TGCAGCGTTGGCAGGGCTAATCAGCCCCAGCATTTT. Residues: CSVGRANQPQHF.